The sequence of this TCR beta chain was determined in a study of cytomegalovirus exposure and HLA in healthy donors. Germline CDR1 is SGHVS and CDR2 is FNYEAQ. The CDR3 contains 13 residues. V gave up 5 bases and J gave up 5 bases; unmatched junction bases: 4. The primer mix had 60 Vbeta and 13 Jbeta primers. Sequenced by immunoSEQ multiplex PCR; TCRdb stores in-frame clones only, minus some. The table records approximately 220,000 clones, around 76% of them present only once. The clonotype was recovered from a man aged 40-49 years in good health and CMV-seropositive. V is TRBV7-6 and J is TRBJ1-2; 8 positions match TRBD1. The sequenced material came from PBMCs. DNA for the CDR3: TGTGCCAGCAGCCGGGACAGGACTTATGGCTACACCTTC. Its protein product is CASSRDRTYGYTF.